This T cell receptor (beta chain) appears in the sequencing data of a study of blood T cell repertoires in COVID-19 (TCRdb year 2020). The study in broad terms: The collaborator samples originated in the United States, Italy and Spain and spanned the acute and convalescent phases of COVID-19. Subjects who had been exposed to COVID-19, were actively infected with it, or had recovered from it provided the deeply sampled blood TCRbeta repertoires that made up the dataset. Samples came from the ongoing ImmuneRACE study (first 160 participants) plus 1,254 subjects from 6 global collaborators. Where available, HLA class I and class II types were obtained from metadata supplied by the sample provider rather than from assay-based typing. Sample metadata almost always included a de-identified subject ID, COVID-19 status, age in years and sex. A freely available public database, intended as a resource for researchers studying the immune response to SARS-CoV-2, is where the repertoires were released. The prospective study material was composed of cDNA or gDNA derived from T cells, B-cell-depleted T cells, or PBMCs.

Each collaborating institution followed its own protocols to collect whole blood in K2EDTA tubes. For TCRbeta analysis, collaborators shipped samples in one of three forms: frozen whole blood, isolated PBMCs, or DNA extracted from either of those sample types. This clone is a singleton in its sample. Its antigen is not yet known. There are no base qualities to consult, and no much larger clone falls within one base. What the work shows at the level of the full study, not this receptor alone: The amount of clinical and demographic metadata varied by source and participant and was provided uncurated.

CDR1 is given as SGDLS and CDR2 as YYNGEE, both from the germline V gene. For this chain, trimming is 5 bases at the V end and 0 bases at the J end, and the number of junction bases without a gene match is 8. Taken from cysteine to phenylalanine, the CDR3 has 17 residues. Just the 51-base CDR3 DNA is kept, in frame starting at base 1. The immunoSEQ Assay, a bias-controlled multiplex PCR, was used to amplify TCRbeta CDR3 regions from genomic DNA. Concerning the study's data processing: The number of nucleated cells in each sample was estimated by amplification of reference gene primers within the assay. To quantify the absolute abundance of each unique TCRbeta CDR3 rearrangement, sequence reads were collapsed and filtered. For each sample, productive Simpson clonality was calculated as the square root of Simpson's diversity index over productive rearrangements. TCRdb's version of the immuneACCESS table is confined to in-frame rearrangements and falls short of the full clone set. An unresolved V gene accounts for under half of the shortfall where checked; the remainder is of unknown origin. For V, J and clone size, that table is used; D and trimming come from the DNA. Here the sample has 25,000 or so clones; approximately 90% occur a single time. Of the sample, roughly 3.1% falls within the top ten clones.

This TCR came from a human donor in a cohort sampled during active COVID-19. The chain links TRBV9 with TRBJ2-2; 9 junctional bases match TRBD2. The sample taken for sequencing was peripheral blood. In nucleotides, the sequence is TGTGCCAGCAGTACGTTTGCGGGAGGGTCGAACACCGGGGAGCTGTTTTTT. This translates into CASSTFAGGSNTGELFF.